This TCR beta chain was retrieved from a study of cytomegalovirus exposure and HLA in healthy donors (dated 2017 in TCRdb). As for the study more broadly: In an earlier analysis of several hundred of the donors, 276 Gb of sequence data and 90 million to 130 million unique TCR beta sequences from roughly 190 million T cells were reported. An early release covering just under 650 HLA-typed donors comprised about 300 gigabases of sequencing data and approximately 80 million unique TCR sequences. Among the approximately 400 genotyped donors, more than 70% belonged to the genetic ancestry cluster associated with self-reported Caucasian donors. The study was designed to test whether signatures of past pathogen exposure could be identified by cataloging public T cell receptors. The study profiled the T cell repertoires of some 610 subjects by immunosequencing and related them to cytomegalovirus serostatus. In addition to the first cohort of several hundred subjects, a separate validation cohort of under 150 different subjects was used. To predict cytomegalovirus infection status, the study combined high-throughput TCR immunosequencing, statistical association of individual TCRs with disease status, and machine learning. A later analysis re-analyzed previously published TCR beta repertoires from roughly 690 donors and added high-resolution HLA genotyping to study TCR occurrence patterns. Rather than using new phenotypic data, the later analysis identified candidate immune exposures from TCR beta sequences and from how often those sequences occurred across donors. To decide whether each TCR beta V gene segment behaved as functional or pseudogenic, an earlier analysis of fewer than 750 of the donors relied on high-throughput TCR beta sequencing. Donor age, sex, ethnicity and CMV serostatus were compiled together with the repertoire data. A later genetic analysis used genome-wide SNP genotypes for about 60% of the roughly 670 donors, treating that subset as a discovery cohort. All discovery cohort repertoires had been generated on a single sequencing platform. HLA typing included class I and class II loci at four-digit resolution. The number of donors typed differed by locus, with roughly 629-640 for A, B, C, DRB1 and DQB1, around 500 for DQA1, under 610 for DPA1, and around 460 for DPB1. Four to six DR-DQ haplotypes were handled as single units for association and clustering, since linkage in the cohort was strong. Across approximately 400 genotyped donors of the cohort, an average of roughly 250,000 unique TCR beta nucleotide sequences per donor were sequenced, and approximately 17% of those sequences were non-productive. What the authors observed across the whole study: While some public TCRs were present in many individuals, most TCR sequences turned up only very rarely across donors. An association between a missense DCLRE1C variant and V-gene and J-gene trimming of TCR beta chains was found in a later genetic analysis and replicated in an independent cohort. In an earlier analysis of about 550 of the donors, most TCR beta V segments were observed in productive rearrangements about 90% or about 30% of the time, broadly matching IMGT annotations. According to a later analysis, parvovirus B19, influenza, CMV and Epstein-Barr virus appeared linked to several top co-occurrence clusters. According to a later analysis, most CMV-associated TCR beta chains appeared to be HLA-restricted, and the HLA associations seemed to be driven largely by CMV exposure. Sequencing depth was assumed to be roughly uniform across donors in the presence/absence analyses, though that assumption may not hold. A few of the identified cytomegalovirus-associated TCR beta chains were confirmed in vitro to be specific for cytomegalovirus antigens. A total of fewer than 200 TCR beta chains were listed by the study as associated with cytomegalovirus. The sequencing pipeline was judged likely to have produced a cluster of highly shared sequence variants as a technical artifact. Correlated functional status among segregating V segments might be attributable to linkage disequilibrium, but an unknown experimental factor could not be ruled out. The classifier was reported to diagnose cytomegalovirus status with high specificity and sensitivity in both the original cohort and the validation cohort. Compared with the roughly 600-donor mean, donors in an Asian-associated ancestry cluster had fewer N-insertions in productive TCRs, according to a later genetic analysis. Immune exposure information for the cohort was limited to CMV serostatus. The cohort was sequenced for TCR beta chains only, and without alpha or paired-chain data the features that could be detected were limited. A later analysis associated roughly 17,000 TCR beta sequences with specific HLA alleles at a false discovery rate of 0.05. It was suggested by the authors that the approach could potentially be generalized to other disease states and immunological phenotypes. Compared with equally common non-associated chains, HLA-associated TCR beta chains in a later analysis were more clonally expanded and had lower generation probabilities. Some IMGT-functional V segments, including TRBV6-2 and TRBV6-3, could not be distinguished by the 87-base-pair reads and were therefore excluded. A further reported finding was that TCR beta sequences accurately predicted the HLA-A and HLA-B alleles for most subjects in the first cohort. When HLA alleles, especially DR and DQ, strongly co-occurred, attributing TCR associations to individual alleles was difficult. Because some donors lacked HLA typing at each locus, the association tests relied only on the typed subset. According to a later analysis, TCR association rates differed among HLA loci, with DRB1 alleles showing the most associated TCRs and HLA-C alleles showing the fewest. The earlier analysis of 587 of the donors excluded 15 to 20 rarely observed V segments, including chromosome 9 orphons, because counts were too low.

Including the terminal cysteine and phenylalanine, the CDR3 comprises 14 residues. Only the CDR3 DNA is retained, 42 bases long and in frame from the first base. The germline V gene provides CDR1 SGDLS and CDR2 YYNGEE. Trimming takes 2 bases from V and 2 bases from J, and the germline ends sit 10 bases apart. As for this clone: The specificity of this receptor is unknown. No quality values exist for individual bases; no much larger clone is one base distant.

The cohort comprised some 680 healthy bone marrow donors. At the time of sampling, every cohort member was nominally healthy, though immune exposures that went unrecorded were likely present. The donor tested CMV seropositive and was one of the 289 seropositive cohort members. A peripheral blood sample was provided by each donor, and peripheral blood mononuclear cells were used for TCR beta sequencing. Genomic DNA extraction from the blood cell samples was performed with the Qiagen DNeasy Blood Extraction Kit. Library preparation employed the immunoSEQ multiplex PCR assay. For the multiplex PCR, a mixture combining 60 forward primers for TCR Vbeta segments and 13 reverse primers for TCR Jbeta segments was used. Amplification of the CDR3 region of rearranged TCR beta genes was performed with a multiplex PCR assay on genomic DNA. The Illumina HiSeq System was used to sequence the amplified TCR beta libraries as 87-base-pair reads. The study's processing was this. A later analysis counted about 76 million unique TCR beta chains across the approximately 700 repertoires, and 10 million to 11 million of these chains were shared by at least two donors. A nearest-neighbor algorithm error-corrected the raw reads and collapsed the reads into unique sequences, merging closely related sequences to remove PCR and sequencing errors. CDR3 sequences were aligned to IMGT reference sequences to assign V, D and J gene segments. For a sequence to be retained, at least a six-nucleotide match to both a V gene segment and a J gene segment was required. Rearrangements were called productive when the CDR3 lacked stop codons and stayed in frame with V and J; all others were non-productive. Following IMGT convention, CDR3 was defined as the stretch from the second conserved V-encoded cysteine to the conserved J-encoded phenylalanine. The earlier analysis of 500 to 750 of the donors excluded any sequence lacking an unambiguous match to a single V gene segment. An earlier analysis of several hundred of the donors called V segments functional above 56.7% productive rearrangements and segregating when the between-donor standard deviation exceeded 5%. A statistical classification framework was developed to diagnose cytomegalovirus status using the catalog of TCR beta chain sequences. A later analysis assigned V and J genes by comparing TCR nucleotide sequences with IMGT/GENE-DB human TR gene sequences. The TCRdist pipeline was used in a later analysis to assign CDR3 sequences and most-parsimonious VDJ recombination scenarios. In a later analysis, each TCR beta chain was defined by its CDR3 amino acid sequence together with its V-gene family, and reads lacking a unique V-gene family were excluded. A later analysis removed 592 highly shared, low-generation-probability nucleotide sequences to deal with suspected cross-contamination and a sequencing artifact. A later analysis calculated a clonal expansion index for each public chain from normalized within-repertoire ranks of inferred template counts. In a later analysis, generation probabilities were computed using a VDJ recombination model fitted to out-of-frame rearrangements, and the results were checked against IGoR. In a later analysis, hypergeometric tests were used to score TCR-TCR, TCR-HLA and TCR-CMV co-occurrence, with a repertoire-size bias correction applied to TCR pairs. A later analysis estimated false discovery rates by permuting HLA or CMV assignments 20 times. In a later analysis, co-occurring TCRs were grouped using DBSCAN, and TCRdist sequence similarity was added for clustering within HLA-allele-positive subsets. For co-occurrence clustering, repertoires with fewer than 30,000 or more than 120,000 public chains were excluded, along with 5 or 6 repertoires with anomalous nucleotide sharing. Sourced from immuneACCESS, this table was stored by TCRdb with only in-frame sequences that have V and J called. A share of the clones is absent; for the studies checked, an unresolved V gene accounts for under half, and the remainder has no known explanation. From that table come the V and J calls and clone size; the DNA was used to work out D and trimming. This sample comprises roughly 88,000 clones, less than 85% of them detected only once. Roughly 4.8% of the sample is held by the ten biggest clonotypes.

The rearrangement combines TRBV9 with TRBJ2-5; a weak D assignment points to TRBD2 (6 bases agree). The sample was PBMCs. This sequence was found in a man aged 25-40 years in good health and CMV-seropositive. The encoded CDR3 is CASSVGGIQETQYF. The DNA sequence is given as TGTGCCAGCAGCGTGGGGGGAATACAAGAGACCCAGTACTTC.